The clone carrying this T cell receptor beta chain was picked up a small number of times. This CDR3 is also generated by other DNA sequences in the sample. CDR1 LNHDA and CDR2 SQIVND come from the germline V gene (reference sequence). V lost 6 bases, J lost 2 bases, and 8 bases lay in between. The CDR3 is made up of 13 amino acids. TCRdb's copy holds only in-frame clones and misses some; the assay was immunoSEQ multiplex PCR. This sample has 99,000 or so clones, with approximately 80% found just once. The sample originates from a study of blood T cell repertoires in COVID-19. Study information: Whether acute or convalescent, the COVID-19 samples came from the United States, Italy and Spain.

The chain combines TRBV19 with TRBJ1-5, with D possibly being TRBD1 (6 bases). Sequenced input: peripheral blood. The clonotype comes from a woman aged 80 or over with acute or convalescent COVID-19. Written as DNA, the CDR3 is TGTGCCAGTAGCAACAGGGGCAATCAGCCCCAGCATTTT. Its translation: CASSNRGNQPQHF.